A selection of T cell receptor beta chains follows, all from one sample in a study of OX40 agonist ivuxolimab in advanced cancers. Method: immunoSEQ multiplex PCR; TCRdb's copy keeps in-frame clones and lacks some. The sample gives some 79,000 clones, about 90% of which show up once; around 0.4% is in the top ten. The sequenced sample was CD4+ or CD8+ T cells sorted from blood, obtained in a trial of the OX40 agonist ivuxolimab. All receptors derive from an adult with an advanced solid tumor such as melanoma, head and neck, liver or kidney cancer. Each CDR3 is given with its conserved first and last residue.

TRBJ2-1 TRBV7-9 CASSILADLYNEQFF
TRBJ1-1 TRBV5-1 CASSSDPNTEAFF
TRBJ2-1 TRBV7-2 CASSLAQGLPYNEQFF
TRBJ2-2 TRBV15 CATSRDRRGLAGVGELFF
TRBJ1-5 TRBV5-6 CASSLTGSNQPQHF
TRBJ1-5 TRBV18 CASSERQGPNQPQHF
TRBJ1-5 TRBV19 CASSPTGGAGQPQHF
TRBJ1-1 TRBV27 CASSLLGSNRNTEAFF
TRBJ2-7 TRBV7-6 CASSGQAGLAGAYEQYF
TRBJ2-1 TRBV7-2 CASSSGTLGAYEQFF
TRBJ2-1 TRBV19 CASSIQAGAANEQFF
TRBJ1-2 TRBV4-1 CASSQERSRAGYGYTF